In this sample, the clone carrying this T cell receptor beta chain turned up a few times. The antigen is unknown. With a J-beta primer mix and a sample-barcoded 5' primer, a second PCR ran about 7 to 12 cycles. MiXCR was run by TCRdb on the 5' RACE reads, yielding one entry per CDR3 protein. This repertoire shows roughly 680,000 distinct CDR3 sequences, under 65% found once; its top ten account for about 13%. This specimen belongs to a study of blood T cells in healthy people across ages. Staff drew ten milliliters of peripheral blood from each donor. Notes on the study in general: Donor CMV status was unknown, possibly confounding expanded clonotype changes.

This CDR3 contains 16 residues. The junction had 12 bases not matched to a gene; V was cut back by 8 bases and J by 0 bases. The gene calls are TRBV12-3 or TRBV12-4 and TRBJ1-1; 7 positions match TRBD1. The receptor was derived from a woman older than 75 in good health. The sequencing input was blood. CDR3 in amino acids: CASPGGLLDMNTEAFF. The CDR3 nucleotides read TGTGCCAGCCCAGGGGGGTTACTCGATATGAACACTGAAGCTTTCTTT.